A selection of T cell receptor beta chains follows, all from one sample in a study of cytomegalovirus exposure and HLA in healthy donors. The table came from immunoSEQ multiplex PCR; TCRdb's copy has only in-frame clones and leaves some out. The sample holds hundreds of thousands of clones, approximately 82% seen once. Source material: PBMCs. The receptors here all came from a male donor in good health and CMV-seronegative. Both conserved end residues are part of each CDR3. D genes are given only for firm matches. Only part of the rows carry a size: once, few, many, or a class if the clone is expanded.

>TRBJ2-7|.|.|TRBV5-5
CASSLGHRITYEQYF
TGTGCCAGCAGCTTGGGACACCGAATTACCTACGAGCAGTACTTC
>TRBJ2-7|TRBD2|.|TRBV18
CASSPQREAYEQYF
TGTGCCAGCTCACCTCAGCGGGAAGCTTACGAGCAGTACTTC
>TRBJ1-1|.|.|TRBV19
CASSAAEGGATEAFF
TGTGCCAGTAGCGCCGCAGAGGGGGGGGCGACTGAAGCTTTCTTT
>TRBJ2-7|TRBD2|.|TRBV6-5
CASSLTREGEQYF
TGTGCCAGCAGTTTGACGAGGGAGGGGGAGCAGTACTTC
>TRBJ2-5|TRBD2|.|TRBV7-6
CASSLVGTRSGEQYF
TGTGCCAGCAGCTTAGTTGGGACTAGATCGGGTGAGCAGTACTTC
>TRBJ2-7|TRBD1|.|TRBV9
CASSVAGGGYEQYF
TGTGCCAGCAGCGTAGCAGGGGGCGGGTACGAGCAGTACTTC
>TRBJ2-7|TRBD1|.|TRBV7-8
CASSPGTDEQYF
TGTGCCAGCAGCCCGGGGACAGACGAGCAGTACTTC
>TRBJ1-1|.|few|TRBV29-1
CSVRQGVNTEAFF
TGCAGCGTTCGTCAGGGCGTGAACACTGAAGCTTTCTTT
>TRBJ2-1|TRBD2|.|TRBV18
CASSPEGLPHNEQFF
TGTGCCAGCTCACCGGAGGGACTACCCCACAATGAGCAGTTCTTC
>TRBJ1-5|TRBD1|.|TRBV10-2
CASSGTVIGPQHF
TGCGCCAGCTCCGGGACAGTCATAGGGCCCCAGCATTTT
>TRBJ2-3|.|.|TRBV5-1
CASSLRAGGTDTQYF
TGCGCCAGCAGCTTAAGGGCAGGGGGGACAGATACGCAGTATTTT
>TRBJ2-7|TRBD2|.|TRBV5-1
CASSLNPSGRIYEQYF
TGCGCCAGCAGCTTGAACCCTAGCGGGAGAATTTACGAGCAGTACTTC
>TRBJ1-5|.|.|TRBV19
CASTMGLSNQPQHF
TGTGCCAGTACGATGGGCCTTAGCAATCAGCCCCAGCATTTT